A selection of T cell receptor beta chains follows, all from one sample in a study of shared clonotypes between healthy human individuals. Using immunoSEQ multiplex PCR, the repertoire was profiled, and TCRdb retains in-frame clones only, with some absent. This sample has some 500,000 clones; 90% to 96% occur once, and the top ten carry around 0.067%. The specimen sequenced was naive CD4+ T cells sorted from blood. The source of these receptors is a woman aged 30 to 39 in good health. CDR3s include the opening cysteine and the closing phenylalanine or tryptophan. The D gene is left open where the match is weak. Clone size, where shown, is once, few, many, or a class for clones that have expanded.

abundance,v_gene,j_gene,d_gene,CDR3aa,CDR3nt
-,TRBV18,TRBJ1-3,TRBD1,CASSPLDRASGNTIYF,TGTGCCAGCTCACCACTTGACAGGGCCTCTGGAAACACCATATATTTT
-,TRBV7-7,TRBJ2-5,TRBD2,CASSPSGSETQYF,TGTGCCAGCAGCCCTAGCGGGAGTGAGACCCAGTACTTC
-,TRBV4-2,TRBJ1-1,-,CASSSGPLTEAFF,TGTGCCAGCAGCTCTGGGCCCCTCACTGAAGCTTTCTTT
-,TRBV2,TRBJ1-1,-,CASSVSGNTEAFF,TGTGCCAGCAGTGTGTCGGGGAACACTGAAGCTTTCTTT
-,TRBV5-8,TRBJ1-4,-,CASSLAILGSNEKLFF,TGTGCCAGCAGCTTGGCCATACTGGGGTCTAATGAAAAACTGTTTTTT
-,TRBV6-5,TRBJ2-7,-,CASSLGQRGTYEQYF,TGTGCCAGCAGTTTGGGCCAAAGGGGCACCTACGAGCAGTACTTC
-,TRBV19,TRBJ2-7,TRBD2,CASSKLAGASYEQYF,TGTGCCAGTAGCAAACTAGCGGGAGCGTCCTACGAGCAGTACTTC
once,TRBV7-2,TRBJ1-2,-,CASSLEGGRPNYGYTF,TGTGCCAGCAGCTTAGAGGGCGGACGACCTAACTATGGCTACACCTTC
-,TRBV19,TRBJ2-7,-,CASSIRLGDSYEQYF,TGTGCCAGTAGTATCCGCCTAGGGGACTCCTACGAGCAGTACTTC
-,TRBV20-1,TRBJ2-5,-,CSAEQGETQYF,TGCAGTGCTGAACAAGGAGAGACCCAGTACTTC